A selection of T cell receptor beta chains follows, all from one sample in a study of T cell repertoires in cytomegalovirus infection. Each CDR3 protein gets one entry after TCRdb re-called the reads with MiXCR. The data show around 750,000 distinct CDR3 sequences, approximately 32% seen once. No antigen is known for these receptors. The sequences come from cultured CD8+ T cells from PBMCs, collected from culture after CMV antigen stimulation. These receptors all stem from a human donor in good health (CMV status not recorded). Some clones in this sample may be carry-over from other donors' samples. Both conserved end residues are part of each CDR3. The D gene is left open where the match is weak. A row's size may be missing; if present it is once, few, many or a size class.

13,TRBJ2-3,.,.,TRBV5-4,CASRGPYTDTQYF,TGTGCCAGCAGAGGACCTTACACAGATACGCAGTATTTT
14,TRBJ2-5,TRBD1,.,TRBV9,CASSAGTGQETQYF,TGTGCCAGCAGCGCTGGGACAGGGCAAGAGACCCAGTACTTC
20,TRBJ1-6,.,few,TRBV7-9,CASSLTPRVNFSSYNSPLHF,TGTGCCAGCAGCCTTACCCCGAGAGTGAATTTCAGCTCCTATAATTCACCCCTCCACTTT
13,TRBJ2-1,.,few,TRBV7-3,CASSTTGGSEQFF,TGTGCCAGCAGCACGACCGGGGGCAGCGAGCAGTTCTTC
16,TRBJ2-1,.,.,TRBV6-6,CASSQMDFSPRSEQFF,TGTGCCAGCAGTCAAATGGACTTCTCCCCGAGGAGTGAGCAGTTCTTC
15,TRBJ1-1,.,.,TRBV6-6,CASSYSLGRNTEAFF,TGTGCCAGCAGTTACTCGCTAGGGAGGAACACTGAAGCTTTCTTT
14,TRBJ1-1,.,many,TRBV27,CASSPRGSNTEAFF,TGTGCCAGCAGCCCGAGGGGTTCGAACACTGAAGCTTTCTTT
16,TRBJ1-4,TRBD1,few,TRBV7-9,CASSRSVDRGREKLFF,TGTGCCAGCAGCCGCTCAGTAGACAGGGGGCGTGAAAAACTGTTTTTT
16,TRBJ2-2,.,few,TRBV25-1,CASSEGTEQIPGELFF,TGTGCCAGCAGTGAAGGGACGGAACAGATCCCCGGGGAGCTGTTTTTT
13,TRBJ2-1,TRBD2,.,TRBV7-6,CAKAASGAHEQFF,TGTGCCAAAGCGGCTAGCGGGGCCCATGAGCAGTTCTTC
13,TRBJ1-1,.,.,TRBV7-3,CTSRVGGHTEAFF,TGTACCAGCAGGGTGGGGGGTCACACTGAAGCTTTCTTT
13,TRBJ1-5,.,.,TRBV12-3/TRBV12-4,CASSPNSHQPQHF,TGTGCCAGCAGTCCTAATAGCCATCAGCCCCAGCATTTT
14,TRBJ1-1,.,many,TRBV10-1,CASSESRGNTEAFF,TGCGCCAGCAGTGAGTCGAGGGGAAACACTGAAGCTTTCTTT
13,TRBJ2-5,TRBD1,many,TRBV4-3,CASSQDRGETQYF,TGTGCCAGCAGCCAAGACAGGGGAGAGACCCAGTACTTC
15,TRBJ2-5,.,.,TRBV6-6,CASSYQGWGQETQYF,TGTGCCAGCAGTTACCAGGGCTGGGGCCAAGAGACCCAGTACTTC
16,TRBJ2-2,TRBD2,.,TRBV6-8,CASSYPLAGGTGELFF,TGTGCCAGCAGTTACCCACTAGCGGGAGGCACCGGGGAGCTGTTTTTT
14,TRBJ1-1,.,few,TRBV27,CASSFTGLRAEAFF,TGTGCCAGCAGTTTTACAGGGTTGAGGGCTGAAGCTTTCTTT
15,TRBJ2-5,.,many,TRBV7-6,CASSLGPNFQETQYF,TGTGCCAGCAGCTTAGGACCCAATTTCCAAGAGACCCAGTACTTC
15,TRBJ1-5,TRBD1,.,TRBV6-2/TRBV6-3,CASSYDRESNQPQHF,TGTGCCAGCAGTTACGACAGGGAAAGCAATCAGCCCCAGCATTTT
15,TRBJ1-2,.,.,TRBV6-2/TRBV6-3,CASSYSRTAVPGYTF,TGTGCCAGCAGTTACTCGAGGACGGCCGTCCCCGGCTACACCTTC
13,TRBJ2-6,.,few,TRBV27,CASSWYGANVLTF,TGTGCCAGCAGTTGGTATGGGGCCAACGTCCTGACTTTC
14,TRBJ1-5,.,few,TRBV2,CASSEHRSNQPQHF,TGTGCCAGCAGTGAACACCGTAGCAATCAGCCCCAGCATTTT
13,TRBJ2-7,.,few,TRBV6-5,CASSYRNRYEQYF,TGTGCCAGCAGTTATCGCAACCGTTACGAGCAGTACTTC
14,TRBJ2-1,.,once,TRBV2,CTSSGLASYNEQFF,TGTACCAGCAGTGGGCTAGCGAGTTACAATGAGCAGTTCTTC
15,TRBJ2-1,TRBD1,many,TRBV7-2,CASSPTGVVYNEQFF,TGTGCCAGCAGTCCGACAGGGGTCGTCTACAATGAGCAGTTCTTC
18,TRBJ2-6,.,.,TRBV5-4,CASSSDRTSPSGANVLTF,TGTGCCAGCAGCTCCGACAGAACCTCCCCCTCTGGGGCCAACGTCCTGACTTTC
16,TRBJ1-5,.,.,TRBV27,CASSLIGAGGNQPQHF,TGTGCCAGCAGTTTAATAGGGGCAGGAGGCAATCAGCCCCAGCATTTT
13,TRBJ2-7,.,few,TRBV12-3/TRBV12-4,CASSPSAVYEQYF,TGTGCCAGCAGTCCCTCGGCGGTTTACGAGCAGTACTTC
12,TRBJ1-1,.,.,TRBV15,CATSSKYTEAFF,TGTGCCACCAGCAGCAAGTACACTGAAGCTTTCTTT
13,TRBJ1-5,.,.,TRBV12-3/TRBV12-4,CASSHAYNQPQHF,TGTGCCAGCAGCCACGCTTACAATCAGCCCCAGCATTTT
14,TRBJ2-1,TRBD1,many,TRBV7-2,CASSFLTGNNEQFF,TGTGCCAGCAGTTTCTTGACAGGGAACAATGAGCAGTTCTTC
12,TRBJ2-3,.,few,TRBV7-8,CASSFSEDTQYF,TGTGCCAGCAGCTTTTCTGAGGATACGCAGTATTTT
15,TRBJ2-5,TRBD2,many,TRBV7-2,CASTLAGGGIETQYF,TGTGCCAGCACCCTAGCGGGGGGAGGTATAGAGACCCAGTACTTC
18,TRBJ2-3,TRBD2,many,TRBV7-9,CASSPTNGLAESTDTQYF,TGTGCCAGCAGCCCTACGAACGGACTAGCGGAGAGCACAGATACGCAGTATTTT
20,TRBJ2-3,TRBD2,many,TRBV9,CASSVATGTSGFFSTDTQYF,TGTGCCAGCAGCGTAGCTACCGGGACTAGCGGATTTTTTAGCACAGATACGCAGTATTTT
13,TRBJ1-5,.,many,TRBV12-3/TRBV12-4,CASSTASNQPQHF,TGTGCCAGCAGTACCGCCAGCAATCAGCCCCAGCATTTT
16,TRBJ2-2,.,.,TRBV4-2,CASSQEVLEVPGELFF,TGTGCCAGCAGCCAAGAAGTTCTTGAGGTTCCCGGGGAGCTGTTTTTT
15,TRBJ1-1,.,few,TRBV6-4,CASRIRAGSNTEAFF,TGTGCCAGCAGGATTAGGGCAGGGTCGAACACTGAAGCTTTCTTT
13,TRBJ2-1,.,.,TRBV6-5,CASSYGRWNEQFF,TGTGCCAGCAGTTACGGACGCTGGAATGAGCAGTTCTTC
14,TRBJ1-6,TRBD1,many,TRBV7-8,CASSLDRGNSPLHF,TGTGCCAGCAGCTTAGACAGGGGAAATTCACCCCTCCACTTT
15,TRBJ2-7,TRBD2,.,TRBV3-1,CASSQGLAGSYEQYF,TGTGCCAGCAGCCAAGGTCTAGCGGGCTCCTACGAGCAGTACTTC
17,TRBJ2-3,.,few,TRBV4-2,CASSQDLRGRSTDTQYF,TGTGCCAGCAGCCAAGATCTGCGGGGGCGTAGCACAGATACGCAGTATTTT
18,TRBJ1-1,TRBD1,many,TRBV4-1,CASSQDSVDRGPSTEAFF,TGCGCCAGCAGCCAAGATAGTGTGGACAGGGGGCCCTCTACAGAAGCTTTCTTT
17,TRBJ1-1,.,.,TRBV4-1,CASSQGGHTRRGTEAFF,TGCGCCAGCAGCCAAGGCGGGCATACTAGGAGGGGCACTGAAGCTTTCTTT
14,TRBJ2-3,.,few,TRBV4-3,CASSQDPTGDTQYF,TGCGCCAGCAGCCAAGACCCGACAGGAGATACGCAGTATTTT
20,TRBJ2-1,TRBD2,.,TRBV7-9,CASSSTLASLAGVSYNEQFF,TGTGCCAGCAGCTCGACACTAGCCTCACTAGCGGGGGTCTCCTACAATGAGCAGTTCTTC
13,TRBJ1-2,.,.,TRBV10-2,CASSLTVDYGYTF,TGCGCCAGCAGTTTAACAGTAGACTATGGCTACACCTTC
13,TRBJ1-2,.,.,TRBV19,CASKEGSDYGYTF,TGTGCCAGTAAGGAGGGTTCGGACTATGGCTACACCTTC
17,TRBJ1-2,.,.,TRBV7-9,CASSSGTQEVFNYGYTF,TGTGCCAGCAGTTCCGGGACACAGGAAGTCTTTAACTATGGCTACACCTTC